The rows below give T cell receptor beta chains drawn from one sample of a study of early T cells in non-severe SARS-CoV-2 infection. TCRdb itself ran the 5' RACE reads through MiXCR, one entry per CDR3 protein. Counted here are tens of thousands of distinct CDR3 sequences, 8.7% occurring once; the ten biggest clones make up around 3.7%. The sequencing used whole blood, collected at baseline. The receptor set was obtained from an adult who was a healthcare worker with PCR-confirmed SARS-CoV-2 infection or an uninfected control (not recorded which). The CDR3 runs from the conserved cysteine through the conserved F or W. Each record gives: V gene, J gene, D gene, clone size, CDR3 protein. D genes are given only for firm matches. Clone size appears in some rows only: once, few, many, or a class for an expanded clone.

TRBV18	TRBJ2-2	-	-	CASSLAGELFF
TRBV12-3/TRBV12-4	TRBJ2-2	-	few	CASSLGRTGELFF
TRBV15	TRBJ1-1	TRBD1	many	CATSRDQGALTEAFF
TRBV11-2	TRBJ2-1	-	few	CASSLVGDFNYNEQFF
TRBV12-5	TRBJ1-1	-	many	CAAVEDTEAFF
TRBV5-1	TRBJ2-7	TRBD1	few	CASSSYPRQGYEQYF
TRBV18	TRBJ2-4	TRBD1	few	CASSLGTGNIQYF
TRBV6-4	TRBJ2-2	-	few	CASALTDTGELFF
TRBV11-2	TRBJ2-5	-	-	CASSLQDTRQETQYF
TRBV20-1	TRBJ1-5	-	many	CSAVDPSSNQPQHF
TRBV20-1	TRBJ1-6	-	-	CSALREGSSYNSPLHF
TRBV11-2	TRBJ2-2	-	many	CASSYGSNANTGELFF
TRBV20-1	TRBJ2-7	TRBD2	few	CSARGLAGGPHEQYF
TRBV18	TRBJ1-1	-	-	CASSPITGQEAFF
TRBV27	TRBJ2-3	-	few	CASSLYHTDTQYF
TRBV30	TRBJ1-1	TRBD1	few	CAWTRQGMDSTEAFF
TRBV11-2	TRBJ2-7	-	many	CASSLEGGSYEGYEQYF
TRBV4-1	TRBJ2-1	TRBD2	few	CASSHDLAGPQQFF
TRBV6-1	TRBJ1-5	-	many	CASTEGYMGNQPQHF
TRBV18	TRBJ2-3	TRBD2	-	CASSPGLALPANTQYF
TRBV24-1	TRBJ2-5	-	-	CATGQVEGETQYF
TRBV4-1	TRBJ2-2	-	many	CASSRWPVGGPNTGELFF
TRBV6-6	TRBJ2-3	-	-	CASSPGLQSQYF
TRBV20-1	TRBJ1-5	TRBD1	once	CSARFGTGGNQPQHF
TRBV3-1	TRBJ2-6	TRBD1	few	CASSLGQGSVLTF
TRBV3-1	TRBJ1-3	-	-	CASSHLTGGSGNTIYF
TRBV7-9	TRBJ2-5	-	many	CASSSAWGDQETQYF
TRBV6-2/TRBV6-3	TRBJ2-5	-	few	CASSSPGVGVAETQYF
TRBV7-9	TRBJ1-4	-	-	CASSPHGETNEKLFF
TRBV18	TRBJ2-6	-	many	CASFPRKSSGANVLTF
TRBV6-6	TRBJ1-2	TRBD1	few	CASSDRGEGYTF